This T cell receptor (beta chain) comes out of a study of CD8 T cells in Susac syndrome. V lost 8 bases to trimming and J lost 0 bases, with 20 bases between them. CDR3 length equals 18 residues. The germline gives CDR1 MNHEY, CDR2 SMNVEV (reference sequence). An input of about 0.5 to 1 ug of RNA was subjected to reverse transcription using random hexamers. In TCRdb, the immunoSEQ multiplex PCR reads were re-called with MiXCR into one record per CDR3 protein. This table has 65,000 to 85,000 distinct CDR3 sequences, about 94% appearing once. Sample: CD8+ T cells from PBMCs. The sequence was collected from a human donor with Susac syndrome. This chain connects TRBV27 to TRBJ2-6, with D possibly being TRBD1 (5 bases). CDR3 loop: CASRPGAGRSSGANVLTF. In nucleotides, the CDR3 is TGTGCCAGCCGCCCTGGGGCCGGACGTAGCTCTGGGGCCAACGTCCTGACTTTC.